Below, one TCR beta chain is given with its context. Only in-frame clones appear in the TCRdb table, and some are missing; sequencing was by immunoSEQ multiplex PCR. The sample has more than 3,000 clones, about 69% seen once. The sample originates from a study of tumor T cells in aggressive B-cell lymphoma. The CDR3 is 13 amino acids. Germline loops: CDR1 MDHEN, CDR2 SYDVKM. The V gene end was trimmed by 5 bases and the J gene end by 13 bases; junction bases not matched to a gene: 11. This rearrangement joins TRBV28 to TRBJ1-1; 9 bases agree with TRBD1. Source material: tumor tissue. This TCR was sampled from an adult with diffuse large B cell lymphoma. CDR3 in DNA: TGTGCCAGCAGTCCCGGGACAGGGTTAAGGGTTTTCTTT. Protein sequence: CASSPGTGLRVFF.